The rows below give T cell receptor beta chains drawn from one sample of a study of cytomegalovirus exposure and HLA in healthy donors. Clones were sequenced by immunoSEQ multiplex PCR, and TCRdb holds only the in-frame ones, with some missing. This specimen shows tens of thousands of clones; the ten leading clones hold more than 0.9%. The sample consisted of PBMCs. These receptors came from a woman in her thirties or forties in good health and CMV-seronegative. Both conserved end residues are part of each CDR3. The order of the fields is D gene, CDR3 length, V gene, J gene, CDR3 DNA, CDR3 protein. A D gene is named only where the DNA matches it firmly.

.	18	TRBV25-1	TRBJ1-3	TGTGCCAGCAGTGAATGGGGTGGGGGCCGGACCTCTGGAAACACCATATATTTT	CASSEWGGGRTSGNTIYF
.	16	TRBV9	TRBJ1-5	TGTGCCAGCAGCTTAGAGGGGGAAAGACACAATCAGCCCCAGCATTTT	CASSLEGERHNQPQHF
.	11	TRBV20-1	TRBJ2-1	TGCAGTGCTAACGGGAGCGATGAGCAGTTCTTC	CSANGSDEQFF
.	16	TRBV28	TRBJ2-5	TGTGCCAGCAGCCCCATTGTGAGGGGGGGAGGAGAGACCCAGTACTTC	CASSPIVRGGGETQYF
TRBD2	13	TRBV30	TRBJ2-5	TGTGCCTGGAGCAGTAGCGGGAGAGAGACCCAGTACTTC	CAWSSSGRETQYF
.	15	TRBV5-1	TRBJ2-3	TGCGCCAGCAGCGGGGGGACTTTACGGGGGGATACGCAGTATTTT	CASSGGTLRGDTQYF
TRBD1	14	TRBV7-6	TRBJ2-7	TGTGCCAGCAGCTCGGGACAGGGTCCCTACGAGCAGTACTTC	CASSSGQGPYEQYF
TRBD2	15	TRBV19	TRBJ2-5	TGTGCCAGTAGTCGGACTAGCGGGAGCGGGGAGACCCAGTACTTC	CASSRTSGSGETQYF
.	13	TRBV19	TRBJ1-1	TGTGCCAGTAGCTTCACCGGGATCACTGAAGCTTTCTTT	CASSFTGITEAFF
.	13	TRBV7-9	TRBJ1-2	TGTGCCAGCAGCTTCAGCGAGAACTATGGCTACACCTTC	CASSFSENYGYTF
TRBD1	16	TRBV25-1	TRBJ1-4	TGTGCCAGCAGTGAAAGATACAGGGGAGGAGTTAAAAAACTGTTTTTT	CASSERYRGGVKKLFF
TRBD2	18	TRBV30	TRBJ2-1	TGTGCCTGGAGTGATCCCCGGGACTACCGTTTCACGGCCAATGAGCAGTTCTTC	CAWSDPRDYRFTANEQFF
TRBD1	15	TRBV4-1	TRBJ2-7	TGCGCCAGCAGCCAAGTAAAGGACAGGGCCGACGAGCAGTACTTC	CASSQVKDRADEQYF
TRBD2	15	TRBV4-2	TRBJ2-1	TGTGCCAGCAGCCGGTCGACTAGCGGGGACAATGAGCAGTTCTTC	CASSRSTSGDNEQFF
.	14	TRBV6-5	TRBJ2-1	TGTGCCAGCAGTTACCGACTAGAGGCCAATGAGCAGTTCTTC	CASSYRLEANEQFF
.	15	TRBV30	TRBJ1-3	TGTGCCTGGAGTCCCCGGGTGAGGGCCGGAAACACCATATATTTT	CAWSPRVRAGNTIYF
.	17	TRBV7-9	TRBJ1-5	TGTGCCAGCAGCTTAACGGGCGGGTATCATAGCAATCAGCCCCAGCATTTT	CASSLTGGYHSNQPQHF
TRBD2	18	TRBV14	TRBJ2-6	TGTGCCAGCAGCCCAGCGGGAGGGCTACGCTCTGGGGCCAACGTCCTGACTTTC	CASSPAGGLRSGANVLTF
TRBD2	18	TRBV4-3	TRBJ2-2	TGCGCCAGCAGCCAAGATCCCCGGGAGGCGGAGTATACCGGGGAGCTGTTTTTT	CASSQDPREAEYTGELFF
.	12	TRBV25-1	TRBJ1-1	TGTGCCAGCAGCGTTAGGAACACTGAAGCTTTCTTT	CASSVRNTEAFF
.	12	TRBV29-1	TRBJ2-3	TGCAGCGGGACACGTAGCACAGATACGCAGTATTTT	CSGTRSTDTQYF
.	11	TRBV28	TRBJ1-2	TGTGCCAGCAGGTCCCTGGGCCGGTACACCTTC	CASRSLGRYTF
.	17	TRBV18	TRBJ2-1	TGTGCCAGCTCACCAATATCTGTCGGCGGATCATACAATGAGCAGTTCTTC	CASSPISVGGSYNEQFF
TRBD1	15	TRBV7-9	TRBJ2-4	TGTGCCAGCATCCGGGGTACAGGGGTCTATGACATTCAGTACTTC	CASIRGTGVYDIQYF
.	14	TRBV19	TRBJ2-5	TGTGCCAGTATGGCCGTGGACAGCCAAGAGACCCAGTACTTC	CASMAVDSQETQYF
.	15	TRBV28	TRBJ2-2	TGTGCCAGCAGTTTGAGCAGGGCGAACACCGGGGAGCTGTTTTTT	CASSLSRANTGELFF
TRBD1	15	TRBV28	TRBJ1-1	TGTGCCAGCAGCATTAACAGGGGACAGAACACTGAAGCTTTCTTT	CASSINRGQNTEAFF
TRBD1	15	TRBV2	TRBJ1-1	TGTGCCAGCAGTGAAGGGGACAGGGTGTTCACTGAAGCTTTCTTT	CASSEGDRVFTEAFF
TRBD1	14	TRBV18	TRBJ2-1	TGTGCCAGCTCACCCCCGACAGGGGTGAATGAGCAGTTCTTC	CASSPPTGVNEQFF
.	13	TRBV27	TRBJ2-1	TGTGCCAGCAGTTTTACGGGATACAATGAGCAGTTCTTC	CASSFTGYNEQFF
.	12	TRBV23-1	TRBJ2-2	TGCGCCAGCAGTCAATCTAGCGGGGAGCTGTTTTTT	CASSQSSGELFF
.	13	TRBV15	TRBJ1-3	TGTGCCACCAGCACTGGGCAAGGAAACACCATATATTTT	CATSTGQGNTIYF
TRBD1	12	TRBV28	TRBJ1-4	TGTGCCAGCAGTTCGGACAGGGTTGGGCTGTTTTTT	CASSSDRVGLFF
TRBD1	14	TRBV5-1	TRBJ1-2	TGCGCCAGCAGCTCGCAGGGGGCGTCGGGCGGCTACACCTTC	CASSSQGASGGYTF
TRBD1	15	TRBV6-5	TRBJ2-7	TGTGCCAGCAGTCCAATAGGGGGCGAGGCCTACGAGCAGTACTTC	CASSPIGGEAYEQYF
.	13	TRBV7-3	TRBJ2-7	TGTGCCAGCAGCTTATTACTCAACTACGAGCAGTACTTC	CASSLLLNYEQYF